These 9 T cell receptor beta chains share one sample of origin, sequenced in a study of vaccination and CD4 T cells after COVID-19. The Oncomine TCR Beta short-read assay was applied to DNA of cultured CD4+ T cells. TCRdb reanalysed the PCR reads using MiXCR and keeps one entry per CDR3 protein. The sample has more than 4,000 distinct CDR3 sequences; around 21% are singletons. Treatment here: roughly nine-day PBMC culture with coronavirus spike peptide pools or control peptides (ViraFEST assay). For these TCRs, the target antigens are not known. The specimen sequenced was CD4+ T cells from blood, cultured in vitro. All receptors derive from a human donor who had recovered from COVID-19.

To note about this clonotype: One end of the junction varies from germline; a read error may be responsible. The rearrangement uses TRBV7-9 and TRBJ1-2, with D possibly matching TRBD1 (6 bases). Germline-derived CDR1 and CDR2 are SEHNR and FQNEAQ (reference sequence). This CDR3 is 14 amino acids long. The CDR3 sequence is CTSSQGYRDYGYTF. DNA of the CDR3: TGTACCAGCAGCCAGGGGTATCGGGACTATGGCTACACCTTC.

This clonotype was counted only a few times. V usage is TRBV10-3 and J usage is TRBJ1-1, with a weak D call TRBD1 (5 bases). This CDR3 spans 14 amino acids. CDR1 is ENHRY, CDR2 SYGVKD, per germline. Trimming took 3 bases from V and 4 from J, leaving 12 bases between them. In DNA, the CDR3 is TGTGCCATCAGTGAAGACAGAAAGGCCACTGAAGCTTTCTTT. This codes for CAISEDRKATEAFF.

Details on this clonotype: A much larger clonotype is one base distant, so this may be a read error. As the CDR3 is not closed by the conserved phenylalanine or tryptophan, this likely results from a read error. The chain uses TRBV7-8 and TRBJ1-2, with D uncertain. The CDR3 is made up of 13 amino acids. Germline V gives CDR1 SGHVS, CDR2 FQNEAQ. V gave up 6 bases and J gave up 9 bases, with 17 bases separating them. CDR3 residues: CASSQLLGSSYTL. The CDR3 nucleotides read TGTGCCAGCAGTCAACTTCTCGGCAGTAGCTACACCCTC.

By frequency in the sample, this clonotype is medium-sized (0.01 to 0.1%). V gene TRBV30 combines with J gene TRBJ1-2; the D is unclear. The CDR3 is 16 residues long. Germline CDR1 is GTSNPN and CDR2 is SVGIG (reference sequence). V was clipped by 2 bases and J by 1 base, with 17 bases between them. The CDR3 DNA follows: TGTGCCTGGAGTCCTCCGAAGCCAGCATTTAACTATGGCTACACCTTC. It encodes CAWSPPKPAFNYGYTF.

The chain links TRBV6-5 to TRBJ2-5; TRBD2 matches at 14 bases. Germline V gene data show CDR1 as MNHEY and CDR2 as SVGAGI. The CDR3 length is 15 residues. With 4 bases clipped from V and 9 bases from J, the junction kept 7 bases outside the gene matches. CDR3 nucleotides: TGTGCCAGCAGTTGGACTAGCGGGGGGTTTAATCCCCAGTACTTC. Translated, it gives CASSWTSGGFNPQYF.

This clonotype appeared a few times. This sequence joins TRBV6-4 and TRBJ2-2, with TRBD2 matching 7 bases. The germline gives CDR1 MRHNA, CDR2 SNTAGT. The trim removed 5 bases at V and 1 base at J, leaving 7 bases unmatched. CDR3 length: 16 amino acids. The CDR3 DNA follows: TGTGCCAGCAGTCCGGAGTGGGGGGGGAACACCGGGGAGCTGTTTTTT. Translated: CASSPEWGGNTGELFF.

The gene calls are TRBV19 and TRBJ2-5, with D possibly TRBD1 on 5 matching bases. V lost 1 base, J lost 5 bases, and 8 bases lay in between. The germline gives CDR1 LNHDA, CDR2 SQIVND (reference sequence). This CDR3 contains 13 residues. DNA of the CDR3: TGTGCCAGTAGTATAGCAGGGCTGGAGACCCAGTACTTC. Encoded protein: CASSIAGLETQYF.

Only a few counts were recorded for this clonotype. The CDR3 bases are TGTGCCACCAGTGACGTAGCGGGGGGCACAGATACGCAGTATTTT. Protein: CATSDVAGGTDTQYF. This rearrangement joins TRBV24-1 to TRBJ2-3, with TRBD2 identical over 9 bases. CDR3 size: 15 residues. With V trimmed by 4 bases and J by 1 base, 2 bases remained unmatched. The V gene's germline CDR1 is KGHDR and CDR2 SFDVKD.

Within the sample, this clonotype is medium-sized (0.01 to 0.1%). The CDR3 DNA sequence: TGTGCCAGCAGTGCCCGGACAGGGGCATGGGCTTTCTTT. It is translated as CASSARTGAWAFF. The chain links TRBV2 to TRBJ1-1, with 9 bases identical to TRBD1. Germline CDR1 and CDR2: SNHLY and FYNNEI. V lost 4 bases and J lost 11; bases outside the gene matches: 8. This CDR3 spans 13 amino acids.